The 26 T cell receptor beta chains reported below all come from one sample, sequenced in a study of low-dose radiotherapy and immunotherapy resistance in tumors. Priming of first-strand cDNA relied on TRAV- and TRBV-specific primers (covering alpha and beta chains). TCRs were amplified for approximately 22 PCR cycles with a constant-region primer and V-primer adapter. TCRdb reprocessed the reads via MiXCR and lists one record per CDR3 protein. This sample yields approximately 45,000 distinct CDR3 sequences, of which 25% to 30% are seen a single time; about 9.4% belongs to the top ten. Time point: after trial treatment. Documented treatment: LDRT plus nivolumab, ipilimumab, low-dose cyclophosphamide and aspirin (RACIN trial). This sample comprised PBMCs, obtained after low-dose radiotherapy plus immunotherapy. The source is a male donor with prostate cancer.

The J gene is TRBJ2-1, the V gene TRBV11-2, with 8 bases identical to TRBD2. The CDR3 contains 17 residues. V dropped 2 bases and J dropped 6; count of bases not matched to a gene: 12. The germline V gene encodes CDR1 SGHAT and CDR2 FQNNGV. The DNA for the CDR3 is TGTGCCAGCAGCTTACTAGTCCCGGGGGGGGCCCCCAATGAGCAGTTCTTC. Its protein product is CASSLLVPGGAPNEQFF.

The chain couples TRBV19 to TRBJ2-2; 8 bases agree with TRBD1. After removal of 5 bases from V and 0 bases from J, the junction contained 2 bases not matched to a gene. Germline loops: CDR1 LNHDA, CDR2 SQIVND (reference sequence). This CDR3 spans 15 amino acids. The CDR3 nucleotides read TGTGCCAGTAGTCAACAGGGGGCGAACACCGGGGAGCTGTTTTTT. This codes for CASSQQGANTGELFF.

Notes on this clonotype: A single base is all that separates this from a far larger clone, so a read error is likely. The chain links TRBV5-3 to TRBJ2-3; the D call may be TRBD1 or TRBD2 (5 bases each). TRBV5-3 is reported as an ORF; its role is uncertain. The CDR3 has 16 amino acids. V lost 8 bases and J 3 bases, leaving 22 bases between the germline ends. The CDR3 reads CASSLGAGTRTDTQYF. Here the CDR3 DNA reads TGTGCCAGCAGCCTCGGAGCAGGGACGAGAACAGATACGCAGTATTTT.

There are many counts of this clonotype. This chain joins TRBV6-6 and TRBJ2-3; a possible D gene is TRBD1 (5 bases). Trimming removed 11 bases at V and 5 bases at J, with 11 bases between. In germline, CDR1 is MNHNY, CDR2 SVGAGI (reference sequence). There are 11 residues in the CDR3. In nucleotides, the CDR3 is TGTGCCGCATCAAGGGGAGATACGCAGTATTTT. Its protein product is CAASRGDTQYF.

This clonotype was counted at least ten times. The chain joins TRBV5-1 to TRBJ2-7; 7 positions match TRBD1. This CDR3 has 15 amino acids. CDR1 and CDR2 from the germline V gene are SGHRS and YFSETQ. With V trimmed by 3 bases and J by 5 bases, 11 bases remained unmatched. The CDR3: CASSSRDRQGDEQYF. DNA for the CDR3: TGCGCCAGCAGCTCCCGGGACAGACAAGGGGACGAGCAGTACTTC.

This clonotype has a count of ten or more. V usage is TRBV4-1 and J usage is TRBJ2-1, with TRBD2 matching 15 bases. The trim removed 3 bases at V and 4 bases at J, leaving 4 bases unmatched. The CDR3 is made up of 17 amino acids. CDR1 is MGHRA, CDR2 YSYEKL, per germline. The CDR3 here is CASSQGGTSGGYNEQFF. As DNA, the CDR3 is TGCGCCAGCAGCCAGGGGGGGACTAGCGGGGGGTACAATGAGCAGTTCTTC.

The J gene is TRBJ1-6, the V gene TRBV28, with D unresolved. In germline, CDR1 is MDHEN, CDR2 SYDVKM. V was cut by 2 bases and J by 7 bases, with 12 bases left in between. The CDR3 has 15 amino acids. This CDR3 reads CASSLIAGSNSPLHF. As DNA, the CDR3 is TGTGCCAGCAGTTTAATAGCAGGCTCGAATTCACCCCTCCACTTT.

This clonotype was observed once. The J gene is TRBJ2-3, the V gene TRBV6-2 or TRBV6-3; a weak D match, TRBD1 (6 bases). The CDR3 has 12 residues. Per germline, CDR1 MNHEY and CDR2 SVGEGT. V was cut by 7 bases and J by 1 base, with 6 bases left in between. The CDR3 sequence is CASNRGTDTQYF. The CDR3 DNA reads TGTGCCAGCAACAGGGGCACAGATACGCAGTATTTT.

This clonotype appeared once. The gene calls are TRBV6-2 or TRBV6-3 and TRBJ2-3; 9 bases are shared with TRBD2. The CDR3 has 14 amino acids. Trimming at V came to 5 bases and at J to 4 bases, leaving 4 bases not matched to a gene. Germline CDR1 MNHEY, CDR2 SVGEGT. The CDR3 sequence: CASSVAGEADTQYF. The CDR3 DNA sequence: TGTGCCAGCAGTGTAGCGGGAGAGGCAGATACGCAGTATTTT.

This clonotype was detected many times. The chain uses TRBV29-1 and TRBJ2-3, with D possibly being TRBD2 (6 bases). Trimming stripped 8 bases from V and 6 bases from J, with 15 bases between. Germline V gene lookup returns CDR1 SQVTM and CDR2 ANQGSEA. The CDR3 contains 12 residues. The CDR3 is CSIRTGGDTQYF. The CDR3 DNA is TGCAGCATCCGGACTGGGGGGGATACGCAGTATTTT.

The V and J genes are TRBV20-1 and TRBJ2-1, with 13 positions matching TRBD2. The ends lost 5 bases at V and 8 bases at J; junction bases unmatched: 9. The CDR3 spans 15 residues. Germline V lookup: CDR1 DFQATT, CDR2 SNEGSKA (reference sequence). CDR3 protein: CSAGLRLAGGDEQFF. The CDR3 DNA reads TGCAGTGCTGGACTCCGACTAGCGGGGGGAGATGAGCAGTTCTTC.

On this clonotype itself: The DNA is omitted, as the CDR3 cannot be located on it reliably, and the CDR3 follows TCRdb's listing. This chain uses TRBV24-1 with TRBJ2-2; TRBD1 was called by the table and not checked on the DNA. The germline CDR1 and CDR2 sequences are KGHDR and SFDVKD. From its first to its last residue, the CDR3 has 15 amino acids. CDR3: CATMGQGVTGELFFF.

This clonotype was seen at least ten times. This chain uses TRBV25-1 with TRBJ2-6, with 8 bases that match TRBD1. V lost 7 bases, J lost 3 bases, and 2 bases stayed unmatched. The V gene's germline CDR1 is MGHDK and CDR2 SYGVNS. This CDR3 is built from 14 residues. The CDR3 region is CASMDRDGANVLTF. DNA of the CDR3: TGTGCCAGCATGGACAGGGATGGGGCCAACGTCCTGACTTTC.

The chain couples TRBV30 to TRBJ2-5; 8 positions match TRBD1. CDR3 size: 13 residues. The J segment lost 9 bases and the V segment lost 2 bases, leaving 8 bases of the junction unmatched. Per the germline V gene, CDR1 is GTSNPN and CDR2 is SVGIG (reference sequence). The CDR3 region has the DNA TGTGCCTGGAGTCGGAACAGGGGGGAGGCCCAGTACTTC. Translated: CAWSRNRGEAQYF.

Worth noting for this clonotype: This likely stems from a read error, as it lies one base from a far larger clone. The chain employs TRBV6-2 or TRBV6-3 and TRBJ2-1; the D is unclear. From germline, CDR1 is MNHEY and CDR2 SVGEGT. This CDR3 is built from 11 residues. The V and J ends lost 5 bases and 10 bases respectively, with 9 bases between them. Written as DNA, the CDR3 is TGTGCCAGCAGTGTATCCTACGAGCAGTTCTTC. It specifies CASSVSYEQFF.

This clonotype was seen repeatedly, ten times or more. This chain's CDR3 is CASSVATGQGSEQFF. CDR3 DNA: TGTGCCAGCAGCGTAGCTACGGGTCAGGGGAGTGAGCAGTTCTTC. The chain has TRBV9 and TRBJ2-1; D possibly corresponds to TRBD1 (6 bases). CDR1 and CDR2 (germline): SGDLS, YYNGEE. V lost 0 bases and J 9 bases, leaving 16 bases between the germline ends. The CDR3 has 15 amino acids.

Of note for this clonotype: It differs at one base from a far larger clone, so likely a read error. This rearrangement joins TRBV29-1 to TRBJ2-7; maybe TRBD1 (6 bases). Germline-derived CDR1 and CDR2 are SQVTM and ANQGSEA. The CDR3 consists of 12 residues. V was clipped by 3 bases and J by 7 bases, with 13 bases between them. DNA of the CDR3: TGCAGCGTTGAGGACAGCTACAATGAGCAGTACTTC. Translation gives CSVEDSYNEQYF.

The chain combines TRBV20-1 with TRBJ1-2, with unresolved D. Germline-derived CDR1 and CDR2 are DFQATT and SNEGSKA (reference sequence). This CDR3 region has 12 residues. The V and J ends lost 5 bases and 1 base respectively, with 8 bases between them. The CDR3 reads CSAASGNYGYTF. CDR3 bases: TGCAGTGCTGCCAGCGGTAACTATGGCTACACCTTC.

This clonotype has at least ten counts. CDR3 loop: CASSLLTRMNTEAFF. The CDR3, as DNA: TGCGCCAGCAGCCTACTGACAAGAATGAACACTGAAGCTTTCTTT. This chain joins TRBV4-1 and TRBJ1-1; D call uncertain. The CDR3 runs 15 residues. Trimming cost V 4 bases and J 0 bases, with 12 bases left between them. The germline CDR1 and CDR2 sequences are MGHRA and YSYEKL.

This clonotype appeared many times. The V call is TRBV5-6, the J call TRBJ1-1, with unresolved D. V dropped 4 bases and J dropped 5 bases, with 12 bases sitting between them. The CDR3 is 13 amino acids. The V gene's germline CDR1 is SGHDT and CDR2 YYEEEE. The CDR3: CASSPSYGTEAFF. The CDR3 DNA is TGTGCCAGCAGCCCCAGTTATGGGACTGAAGCTTTCTTT.

Ten or more counts support this clonotype. The rearrangement joins TRBV28 to TRBJ1-4, with unresolved D. From germline, CDR1 is MDHEN and CDR2 SYDVKM. V lost 3 bases, J lost 1 base, and 12 bases lay in between. This CDR3 spans 16 amino acids. The CDR3 is CASSFEARRTNEKLFF. DNA of the CDR3: TGTGCCAGCAGTTTTGAGGCCCGGAGAACTAATGAAAAACTGTTTTTT.

For this clonotype: With a far larger clone one base away, a read error is the likely cause. The chain uses TRBV2 and TRBJ2-1; the D is unclear. This CDR3 has 13 residues. Germline V gene data show CDR1 as SNHLY and CDR2 as FYNNEI. The V gene lost 7 bases and the J gene lost 10 bases, with 17 bases spanning the gap. The CDR3 coding sequence is TGTGCCAGCACGCGGTCCCTAATCTACGAGCAGTTCTTC. This encodes CASTRSLIYEQFF.

This clonotype showed up many times. The DNA of the CDR3 is TGTGCCAGCAGACCCGGGGGCTCCTACGAGCAGTACTTC. Its protein product is CASRPGGSYEQYF. The chain links TRBV28 to TRBJ2-7; a possible D gene is TRBD2 (6 bases). This CDR3 is 13 amino acids long. Germline V gives CDR1 MDHEN, CDR2 SYDVKM. Between the trimmed V and J ends, which lost 6 bases and 0 bases, there was a span of 9 bases.

This clonotype was counted at least ten times. The rearrangement uses TRBV27 and TRBJ2-2; tentatively, D is TRBD2 (5 bases). The CDR3 totals 20 residues. With 2 bases removed from V and 0 bases from J, the gap between germline ends came to 22 bases. Germline-derived CDR1 and CDR2 are MNHEY and SMNVEV (reference sequence). The CDR3 sequence: CASSLKEYRLSGANTGELFF. The CDR3 coding sequence is TGTGCCAGCAGTTTAAAAGAATATCGACTATCGGGCGCGAACACCGGGGAGCTGTTTTTT.

This clonotype was found many times. In DNA form, the CDR3 reads TGTGCCAGCAGCTTAGAGGTGGGTCGTGAGGGCCAGCCCCAGCATTTT. This gives the protein CASSLEVGREGQPQHF. The chain is built from TRBV7-8 and TRBJ1-5; D unclear. Trimming stripped 1 base from V and 7 bases from J, with 17 bases between. Germline CDR1 reads SGHVS; CDR2 reads FQNEAQ. This CDR3 region has 16 residues.

This clonotype was detected many times. V gene TRBV3-1 combines with J gene TRBJ1-6, with D unresolved. The CDR3 covers 15 residues. Germline V gene data show CDR1 as LGHDT and CDR2 as YNNKEL (reference sequence). V lost 1 base, J lost 6 bases, and 10 bases lay in between. The CDR3, as DNA: TGTGCCAGCAGCCAAGGTACTAGGGTTAATTCACCCCTCCACTTT. Its protein product is CASSQGTRVNSPLHF.